This TCR beta chain emerged from a study of T cell changes during pregnancy in multiple sclerosis. Sequencing was performed with immunoSEQ multiplex PCR; in TCRdb, only in-frame clones are kept and a portion is missing. The sample holds roughly 40,000 clones, about 90% seen once. Germline V lookup: CDR1 SGHAT, CDR2 FQNNGV. V was cut by 4 bases and J by 3 bases, with 14 bases left in between. The CDR3 is made up of 15 amino acids. The rearrangement joins TRBV11-2 to TRBJ2-3, with D possibly being TRBD1 (7 bases). The sequenced sample was CD4+ T cells from peripheral blood mononuclear cells, obtained before pregnancy. This TCR was recovered from a female donor with multiple sclerosis, enrolled in a pregnancy study. The CDR3 region is CASSSRGDRTDTQYF. CDR3 coding DNA: TGTGCCAGCAGCTCCAGGGGGGACCGGACAGATACGCAGTATTTT.